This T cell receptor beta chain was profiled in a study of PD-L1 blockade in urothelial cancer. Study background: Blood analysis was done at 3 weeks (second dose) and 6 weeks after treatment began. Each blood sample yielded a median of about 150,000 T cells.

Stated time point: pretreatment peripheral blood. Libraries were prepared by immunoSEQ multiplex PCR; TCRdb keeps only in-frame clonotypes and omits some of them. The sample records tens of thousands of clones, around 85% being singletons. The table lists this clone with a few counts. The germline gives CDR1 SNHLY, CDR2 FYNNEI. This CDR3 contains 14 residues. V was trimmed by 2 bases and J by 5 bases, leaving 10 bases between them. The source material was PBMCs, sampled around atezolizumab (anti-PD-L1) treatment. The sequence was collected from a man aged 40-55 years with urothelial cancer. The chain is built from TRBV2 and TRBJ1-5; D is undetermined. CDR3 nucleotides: TGTGCCAGCAGTGAAATGCAATCAGATCAGCCCCAGCATTTT. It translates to CASSEMQSDQPQHF.